The rows below give T cell receptor beta chains drawn from one sample of a study of blood T cell repertoires in COVID-19. Profiled with immunoSEQ multiplex PCR; TCRdb holds only in-frame clones, not every one. Here the sample spans over 250,000 clones, approximately 82% being singletons. What was sequenced was PBMCs or T cells enriched from blood (not recorded which). The receptors derive from a man aged 35-49 years who had been exposed to COVID-19. The CDR3 runs from the conserved cysteine through the conserved F or W. The D gene is left open where the match is weak. Where a row states a size, it is once, few, many or the class of an expanded clone; other rows omit it.

d_call,j_call,v_call,clone_size,cdr3_nt,cdr3_aa
-,TRBJ1-1,TRBV7-9,-,TGTGCCAGCAGCATAACACAAGAAGCTTTCTTT,CASSITQEAFF
TRBD2,TRBJ2-7,TRBV24-1,-,TGTGCCACCAGTGACCCAACCGGGACTAGCGGGACCGAGCAGTACTTC,CATSDPTGTSGTEQYF
TRBD1,TRBJ2-3,TRBV6-5,-,TGTGCCAGCAGGGATGGACAGGGTACAGATACGCAGTATTTT,CASRDGQGTDTQYF
-,TRBJ1-3,TRBV5-6,few,TGTGCCAGCAGCCAGAATTCTGGAAACACCATATATTTT,CASSQNSGNTIYF
-,TRBJ1-1,TRBV14,-,TGTGCCAGCAGCCAAGGCTGGGCAGCTTCCTGGAACACTGAAGCTTTCTTT,CASSQGWAASWNTEAFF
TRBD2,TRBJ2-1,TRBV5-4,-,TGTGCCAGCAGCCTGGGAACTAGCGGGCCCTACAATGAGCAGTTCTTC,CASSLGTSGPYNEQFF
-,TRBJ1-1,TRBV11-2,-,TGTGCCAGCAGCTTCTTAGCTGAAGCTTTCTTT,CASSFLAEAFF
TRBD2,TRBJ2-3,TRBV2,-,TGTGCCAACCCACTAGCGGTCACAGATACGCAGTATTTT,CANPLAVTDTQYF
-,TRBJ1-2,TRBV7-2,-,TGTGCCAGCAGCCACAAACGGGCGGGCGGCTACACCTTC,CASSHKRAGGYTF
TRBD2,TRBJ2-1,TRBV27,-,TGTGCCAGCAGTTTCAAGCGGGAGGGCCGCAATGAGCAGTTCTTC,CASSFKREGRNEQFF
TRBD1,TRBJ2-3,TRBV29-1,-,TGCAGCGGCAAGGACAGGTCGAGCACAGATACGCAGTATTTT,CSGKDRSSTDTQYF
-,TRBJ2-1,TRBV7-2,-,TGTGCCAGCCGCACCTTTGGAGGCAATGAGCAGTTCTTC,CASRTFGGNEQFF
TRBD1,TRBJ2-7,TRBV27,-,TGTGCCAGCAGTTGGGGCCTGGCGGGACAGGGAACCTACGAGCAGTACTTC,CASSWGLAGQGTYEQYF
-,TRBJ2-3,TRBV19,once,TGTGCCAGTAGTATAGGTATGCCAGGGCTTAAGGTTCGAGATACGCAGTATTTT,CASSIGMPGLKVRDTQYF
-,TRBJ2-3,TRBV18,-,TGTGCCAGCTCACCACTCCCGACAGGATTCGACGGTAGGGCAGATACGCAGTATTTT,CASSPLPTGFDGRADTQYF
TRBD1,TRBJ2-2,TRBV10-1,-,TGCGCCAGCAGCGACAGGGGTATGACCGGGGAGCTGTTTTTT,CASSDRGMTGELFF
TRBD2,TRBJ2-7,TRBV2,-,TGTGCCAGCAGTAGAACAGAGAGCGGGGCCTACGAGCAGTACTTC,CASSRTESGAYEQYF
TRBD2,TRBJ2-3,TRBV15,-,TGTGCCACCAGCAGAGCTGGCGGGAGGCGCGGCACAGATACGCAGTATTTT,CATSRAGGRRGTDTQYF
TRBD1,TRBJ2-3,TRBV4-1,-,TGCGCCAGCAGCTTAGGCCCGGGACAGGTCGACACAGATACGCAGTATTTT,CASSLGPGQVDTDTQYF
-,TRBJ1-1,TRBV24-1,-,TGTGCCACGAGAGCGTCCGGAACTGAAGCTTTCTTT,CATRASGTEAFF
-,TRBJ1-2,TRBV19,once,TGTGCCAGTACTGACGACACAGTGAGACGTGGAAGATACACCTTC,CASTDDTVRRGRYTF
-,TRBJ2-5,TRBV7-9,-,TGTGCCAGCATCCCCGAGGTCGGGGACTTACAAGAGACCCAGTACTTC,CASIPEVGDLQETQYF
-,TRBJ2-2,TRBV7-3,once,TGTGCCAGCAGCTTAACAGGGGAGAACACCGGGGAGCTGTTTTTT,CASSLTGENTGELFF
-,TRBJ2-1,TRBV24-1,-,TGTGCCACCAGTGATCCGGTCGGAGGCAGGGGTGAGCAGTTCTTC,CATSDPVGGRGEQFF
-,TRBJ2-5,TRBV4-1,-,TGCGCCAGCAGCCAAATTGAGCTGGAGACCCAGTACTTC,CASSQIELETQYF
-,TRBJ2-2,TRBV5-1,once,TGCGCCAGCAGCTTGGGCAGTACAACGAACACCGGGGAGCTGTTTTTT,CASSLGSTTNTGELFF
-,TRBJ1-4,TRBV18,-,TGTGCCAGCTCACCTCAGGGGTCCCCGGGGGAAAAACTGTTTTTT,CASSPQGSPGEKLFF
-,TRBJ1-5,TRBV6-1,-,TGTGCCAGCAGTGAAGGTGGGGGCCCGAGGCAGCCCCAGCATTTT,CASSEGGGPRQPQHF
-,TRBJ1-2,TRBV14,-,TGTGCCAGCAGCCAGGAGAGGTATTATGGCTACACCTTC,CASSQERYYGYTF
TRBD1,TRBJ1-6,TRBV27,-,TGTGCCAGCAGTCGTCCCCCTGACAGGGGAAATTCACCCCTCCACTTT,CASSRPPDRGNSPLHF
-,TRBJ2-7,TRBV5-1,-,TGCGCCAGCAGCCCGGGGGAGTCCTACGAGCAGTACTTC,CASSPGESYEQYF
-,TRBJ2-7,TRBV5-1,-,TGCGCCAGCAGCACCCGCGGACAGTGGAAAAGCTCCTACGAGCAGTACTTC,CASSTRGQWKSSYEQYF
-,TRBJ2-3,TRBV24-1,-,TGTGCCACCGTGGGCGACACAGATACGCAGTATTTT,CATVGDTDTQYF
-,TRBJ1-5,TRBV28,-,TGTGCCAGCAGCACCCAGGAGCCCCAGCATTTT,CASSTQEPQHF
TRBD1,TRBJ1-5,TRBV30,-,TGTGCCTGGAGGGACGGGACAGGGTTGGGCCAGCCCCAGCATTTT,CAWRDGTGLGQPQHF
-,TRBJ2-1,TRBV18,-,TGTGCCAGCTCAGAAAACAGGGCCTCCTACAATGAGCAGTTCTTC,CASSENRASYNEQFF
-,TRBJ2-1,TRBV2,few,TGTGCCACCCAGACGGCAGGGAAGCTCAATGAGCAGTTCTTC,CATQTAGKLNEQFF
-,TRBJ1-6,TRBV11-2,-,TGTGCCAGCAGCCACCCCTTTCCGAGCTCCTATAATTCACCCCTCCACTTT,CASSHPFPSSYNSPLHF
TRBD1,TRBJ1-1,TRBV15,-,TGTGCCACCAGCAGCGCAGGGGGCGCGAGGAACACTGAAGCTTTCTTT,CATSSAGGARNTEAFF
TRBD1,TRBJ2-1,TRBV11-2,-,TGTGCCAGCAGCACCGACAGGGGATCCTACAATGAGCAGTTCTTC,CASSTDRGSYNEQFF
TRBD1,TRBJ1-4,TRBV19,-,TGTGCCACCCAGACAGGGAGAAACGAAAAACTGTTTTTT,CATQTGRNEKLFF
TRBD1,TRBJ1-1,TRBV7-8,few,TGTGCCAGCAGTCTGGACAGGGGAGGCTTAAGGAACACTGAAGCTTTCTTT,CASSLDRGGLRNTEAFF
-,TRBJ2-5,TRBV30,-,TGTGCCAGCTCGCAGGGGTCTCATGAGACCCAGTACTTC,CASSQGSHETQYF
-,TRBJ2-2,TRBV27,-,TGTGCCAGCAGTCTACGTTGGAAAGCGACGAACACCGGGGAGCTGTTTTTT,CASSLRWKATNTGELFF
-,TRBJ2-2,TRBV6-6,-,TGTGCCAGCAACGAACTAGCGAACACCGGGGAGCTGTTTTTT,CASNELANTGELFF